This TCR beta chain appears in the sequencing data of a study of blood T cell repertoires in COVID-19. For the study at large: Acute and convalescent COVID-19 specimens originated in the United States, Italy and Spain. Sample material is recorded as cDNA or gDNA derived from T cells, B-cell-depleted T cells, or PBMCs.

This CDR3 is built from 14 residues. Germline-derived CDR1 and CDR2 are GTSNPN and SVGIG (reference sequence). V gave up 7 bases and J gave up 5 bases, with 20 bases separating them. Authors' analysis steps: Counts of nucleated cells, estimated from reference gene primer amplification, were obtained. Generated by immunoSEQ multiplex PCR, the TCRdb table keeps only in-frame clones and is missing some. V and J calls and clone size come straight from that table; D and trimming were deduced from the DNA. The repertoire includes approximately 120,000 clones, about 80% of them detected once, and 12% sits in the top ten.

V usage is TRBV30 and J usage is TRBJ2-5; TRBD2 might be the D (5 bases). The sequence derives from a man aged 55-75 years with acute or convalescent COVID-19. Sequences were obtained from peripheral blood. The CDR3 DNA follows: TGTGCCTACCAGATGTCGCTAGCCCGGGAGACCCAGTACTTC. This sequence encodes CAYQMSLARETQYF.